This note documents a single T cell receptor beta chain sequence. Its antigen specificity is not known. A read error is possible here, since a much larger clone lies one base away. These data originate in a study of T cells in Graves' hyperthyroidism and ophthalmopathy (dated 2019 in TCRdb). Context from the whole study: Peripheral blood samples were taken at initial diagnosis, before any treatment was given. Thyroid tissue and blood T-cell repertoires from six Graves' hyperthyroidism patients were also compared in the study. For training and testing, the 95 to 100 patients in the discovery cohort were randomly divided in a 7:3 ratio. Once sampling was done, hyperthyroidism patients were given methimazole at a starting dose of 30 mg daily, whereas ophthalmopathy patients were given high-dose intravenous methylprednisolone. TCR V-J signatures able to tell the groups apart were searched for in a discovery cohort of around 95 patients, of whom 43 had Graves' ophthalmopathy and 57 had stable Graves' hyperthyroidism. TCR Vbeta CDR3 sequencing of approximately 140 peripheral blood samples (roughly 43 ophthalmopathy, 75 to 85 hyperthyroidism and roughly 17 progressor patients) is reported in the paper. Prospective prediction of ophthalmopathy was tested in an independent validation cohort consisting of fewer than 20 hyperthyroidism patients and 15 or so patients who later progressed to ophthalmopathy. Summary of the overall study and its limitations: Ophthalmopathy was separated from stable hyperthyroidism by a 13 V-J signature model, with around 90% sensitivity and approximately 81% specificity obtained in cross-validation and 80%/75% obtained in testing. In validation, the model predicted progression to ophthalmopathy a median of 6.5 months before onset, with over 55% sensitivity and 72.22% specificity. Most expanded thyroid clonotypes (frequency above 0.001) were also found in blood, which suggests that blood repertoires may mirror thyroid immune responses. No statistical method was used to fix the sample size in advance, and group allocation was not hidden from the investigators.

Amplification of TCR beta CDR3 regions was carried out from RNA transcripts. The TCR CDR3 was subjected to a first round of RT-PCR using the HTBI primer set and the Qiagen OneStep RT-PCR kit. A second multiplex PCR round built the libraries, followed by size selection and purification. Paired-end sequencing of the libraries was performed with 100 bp reads on an Illumina HiSeq2000. The source study handled its data this way. SOAPnuke was used to process the raw data, removing reads that contained adapters or uncalled bases, had a mean Phred below 15, or lacked an exact match to the constant primer or identifier. High-quality paired reads were merged using COPE v1.2.5, and each unique nucleotide sequence was defined as a clonotype. MiTCR v1.1 was used to align the clonotypes against IMGT TRBV, TRBD and TRBJ reference segments. Only V-J combinations with frequency above 0.0001, covering approximately 99% of repertoires, were analysed. A TCS score was defined as the ratio of F50 (clonal expansion) to E x V (chaos), with BLOSUM62-based TCRdist applied between CDR3 peptides within each V-J. Welch's t-statistics and random forest reduced around 520 V-J features to 13, which were used in a naive Bayes classifier (R e1071). TCRdb reprocessed the public reads (quality trimming at Q25 with fastp, clone calling with MiXCR) and kept in-frame beta chains. Records with the same CDR3 protein are collapsed into one entry carrying the most frequent genes and DNA. The V and J calls and clone size come from TCRdb's table, not from the authors' own analysis. Within this sample are 300,000 to 450,000 distinct CDR3 sequences, with 15% to 18% of them counted one time only. The top ten hold roughly 25% of the sample.

Hyperthyroidism patients were aged 18 to 65 years and newly diagnosed, with disease duration of less than 2 months. Exclusion was applied to patients with uncontrolled infections, other autoimmune diseases, pregnancy or lactation. Clinical symptoms, serum thyroxine and TRAb, thyroid ultrasound, and orbital computed tomography formed the basis for the diagnoses. For progressor patients, blood was drawn at the first diagnosis of hyperthyroidism, before any ophthalmopathy symptoms had appeared. PBMCs were separated from roughly 10 ml of fresh peripheral blood using Ficoll-Paque density gradient centrifugation. Patients classed as progressors first received a Graves' hyperthyroidism diagnosis and then went on to develop ophthalmopathy during follow-up. Trizol reagent was used to extract total RNA, and RNA quality was then checked on an Agilent 2100 Bioanalyzer. After removal of 4 bases from V and 0 bases from J, the junction retains 8 bases not matched to a gene. The CDR3 measures 18 amino acids from cysteine to phenylalanine. Of all the DNA, just the CDR3 is kept, 54 bases in frame from base 1. CDR1 and CDR2 are read off the germline V gene (reference sequence) as MNHEY and SMNVEV.

This sequence uses TRBV27 and TRBJ2-7, and 14 junctional nucleotides match TRBD2. This receptor was taken from a woman under 30 with Graves' hyperthyroidism that later progressed to Graves' ophthalmopathy. The sequenced sample consisted of blood. CDR3 region: CASSCGSGLAGGSYEQYF. The nucleotide sequence reads as follows: TGTGCCAGCAGTTGCGGCTCCGGACTAGCGGGAGGCTCCTACGAGCAGTACTTC.